This paragraph reports one TCR beta chain. This entry is derived from a study of blood T cell repertoires in COVID-19. Method: immunoSEQ multiplex PCR; TCRdb's copy keeps in-frame clones and lacks some. The sample consists of some 110,000 clones, about nine tenths of them appearing once. The CDR3 totals 13 residues. V was clipped by 3 bases and J by 6 bases, with 12 bases between them. Germline V gene lookup returns CDR1 MNHEY and CDR2 SVGAGI. The chain employs TRBV6-5 and TRBJ2-7; D perhaps matches TRBD2 (7 bases). This sequence was found in a man aged 70 or older who had recovered from COVID-19. Sample: peripheral blood. The CDR3 coding sequence is TGTGCCAGCAGTTATAGGGAGGGGGGCGAGCAGTACTTC. Translated: CASSYREGGEQYF.